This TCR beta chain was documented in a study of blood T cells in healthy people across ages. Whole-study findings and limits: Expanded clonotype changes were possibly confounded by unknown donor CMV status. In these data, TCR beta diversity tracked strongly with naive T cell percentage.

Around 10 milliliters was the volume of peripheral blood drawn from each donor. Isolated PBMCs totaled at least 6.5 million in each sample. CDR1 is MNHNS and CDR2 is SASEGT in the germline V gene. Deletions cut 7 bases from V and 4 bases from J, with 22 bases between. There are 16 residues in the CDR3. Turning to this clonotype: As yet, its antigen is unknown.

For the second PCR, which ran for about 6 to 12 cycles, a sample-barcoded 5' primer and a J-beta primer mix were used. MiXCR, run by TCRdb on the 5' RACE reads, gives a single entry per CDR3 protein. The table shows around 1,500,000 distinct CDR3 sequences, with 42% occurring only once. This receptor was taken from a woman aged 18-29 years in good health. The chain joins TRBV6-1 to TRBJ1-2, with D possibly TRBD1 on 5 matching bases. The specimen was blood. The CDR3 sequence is CASTDYNTGPIYGYTF. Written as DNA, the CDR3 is TGTGCCAGCACTGACTACAATACGGGACCCATCTATGGCTACACCTTC.